This T cell receptor (beta chain) comes out of a study of T cell repertoires in cytomegalovirus infection. About the study: TCR beta signatures that were public indicated CMV infection and matching HLA type.

TCRdb passed the reads through MiXCR, listing each CDR3 protein once. The sample consists of some 390,000 distinct CDR3 sequences, 18% of them appearing once. This CDR3 is 13 amino acids long. Germline lookup yields CDR1 SGHRS and CDR2 YFSETQ. Trimming removed 7 bases from V and 1 base from J, with 11 bases in between. Study-level findings and limits: It was HLA-C-restricted CMV-specific TCR beta clonotypes that dominated the response ex vivo. Pooled public TCR beta family frequency picked out CMV carriers with the relevant HLA.

Turning to this clonotype: Its target is unknown.

The material sequenced was PBMCs. The V and J genes are TRBV5-1 and TRBJ1-1, with D maybe TRBD1 (5 bases). The receptor was isolated from a human donor in good health (CMV status not recorded). Some clones in this sample may be carry-over from other donors' samples. DNA of the CDR3: TGCGCCAGCCGGGACGACCCGAACACTGAAGCTTTCTTT. Protein sequence: CASRDDPNTEAFF.